This entry concerns a single T cell receptor beta chain. Antigen unknown. Measured with immunoSEQ multiplex PCR; TCRdb has only the in-frame clones, and not every one. The data contain about 200,000 clones, 84% of them singletons. The CDR3 runs to 14 residues. Germline V CDR1 and CDR2: MGHDK, SYGVNS. V gave up 6 bases and J gave up 5 bases, with 16 bases separating them. These data belong to a study of cytomegalovirus exposure and HLA in healthy donors. Findings of the study overall: The study put 150 to 200 TCR beta chains on its list as cytomegalovirus-associated.

This chain links TRBV25-1 with TRBJ1-1; a possible D gene is TRBD1 (5 bases). The sequence derives from a woman in her twenties or thirties in good health and CMV-seropositive. The sample consisted of PBMCs. The CDR3 loop reads CASRDYREGTEAFF. As DNA, the CDR3 is TGTGCCAGCAGGGACTACCGCGAGGGGACTGAAGCTTTCTTT. Drawing the rest from reference TRBV25-1 and TRBJ1-1, the complete variable domain is EADIYQTPRYLVIGTGKKITLECSQTMGHDKMYWYQQDPGMELHLIHYSYGVNSTEKGDLSSESTVSRIRTEHFPLTLESARPSHTSQYLCASRDYREGTEAFFGQGTRLTVV.